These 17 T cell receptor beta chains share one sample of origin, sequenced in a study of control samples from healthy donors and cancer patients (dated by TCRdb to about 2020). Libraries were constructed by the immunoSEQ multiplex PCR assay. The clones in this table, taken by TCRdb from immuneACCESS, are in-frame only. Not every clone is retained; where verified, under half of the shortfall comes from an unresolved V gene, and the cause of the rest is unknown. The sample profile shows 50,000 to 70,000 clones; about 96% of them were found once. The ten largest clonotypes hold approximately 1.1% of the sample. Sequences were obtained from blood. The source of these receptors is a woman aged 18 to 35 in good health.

DNA for the CDR3: TGTGCCAGCAGCAGGACGGTTCTCTATGGCTACACCTTC. This sequence encodes CASSRTVLYGYTF. V is TRBV12-3 or TRBV12-4 and J is TRBJ1-2; D uncertain. There are 13 residues in the CDR3. The V end was cut by 6 bases, the J end by 4 bases, with 12 bases between.

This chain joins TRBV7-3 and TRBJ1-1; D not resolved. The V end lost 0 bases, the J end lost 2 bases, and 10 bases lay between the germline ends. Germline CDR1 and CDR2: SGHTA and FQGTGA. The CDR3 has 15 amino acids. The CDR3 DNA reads TGTGCCAGCAGCTTAACTTATGGGGAAAACACTGAAGCTTTCTTT. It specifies CASSLTYGENTEAFF.

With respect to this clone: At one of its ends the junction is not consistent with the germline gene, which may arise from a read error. The CDR3 nucleotides are TGTGCCAGCAGTTTAGACGGGGTTCGTCAAATCTTC. This sequence encodes CASSLDGVRQIF. V gene TRBV28 combines with J gene TRBJ2-1, with a weak D call TRBD2 (5 bases). Germline CDR1 is MDHEN and CDR2 is SYDVKM. The length of the CDR3 is 12 residues.

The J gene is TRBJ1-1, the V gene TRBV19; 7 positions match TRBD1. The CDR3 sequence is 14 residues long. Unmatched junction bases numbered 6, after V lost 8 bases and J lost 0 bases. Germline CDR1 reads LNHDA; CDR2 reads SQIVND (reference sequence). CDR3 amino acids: CASRQGGMNTEAFF. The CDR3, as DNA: TGTGCCAGTCGACAGGGTGGGATGAACACTGAAGCTTTCTTT. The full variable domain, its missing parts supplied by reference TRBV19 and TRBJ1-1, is DGGITQSPKYLFRKEGQNVTLSCEQNLNHDAMYWYRQDPGQGLRLIYYSQIVNDFQKGDIAEGYSVSREKKESFPLTVTSAQKNPTAFYLCASRQGGMNTEAFFGQGTRLTVV.

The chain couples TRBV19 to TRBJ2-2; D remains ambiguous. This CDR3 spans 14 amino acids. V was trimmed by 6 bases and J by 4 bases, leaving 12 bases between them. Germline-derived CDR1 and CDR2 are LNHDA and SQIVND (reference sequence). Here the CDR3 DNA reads TGTGCCAGTAGGTTGGACGGCCCCACCGGGGAGCTGTTTTTT. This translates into CASRLDGPTGELFF.

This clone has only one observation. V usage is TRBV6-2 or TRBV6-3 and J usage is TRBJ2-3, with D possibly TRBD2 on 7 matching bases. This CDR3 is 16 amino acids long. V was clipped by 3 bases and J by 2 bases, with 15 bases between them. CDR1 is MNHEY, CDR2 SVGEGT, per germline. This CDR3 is CASSYWGGDLTDTQYF. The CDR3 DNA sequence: TGTGCCAGCAGTTATTGGGGGGGCGATCTCACAGATACGCAGTATTTT.

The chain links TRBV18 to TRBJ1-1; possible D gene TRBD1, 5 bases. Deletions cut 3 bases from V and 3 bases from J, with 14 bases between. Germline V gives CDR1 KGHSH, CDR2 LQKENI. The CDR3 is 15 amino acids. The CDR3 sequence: CASSPDHQGHTEAFF. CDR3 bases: TGTGCCAGCTCACCTGATCATCAGGGCCACACTGAAGCTTTCTTT.

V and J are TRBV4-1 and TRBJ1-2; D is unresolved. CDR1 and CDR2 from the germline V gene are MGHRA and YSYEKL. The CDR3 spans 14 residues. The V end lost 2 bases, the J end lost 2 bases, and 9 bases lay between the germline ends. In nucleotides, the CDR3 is TGCGCCAGCAGCCAAAGTAGCGGGAACTATGGCTACACCTTC. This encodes CASSQSSGNYGYTF.

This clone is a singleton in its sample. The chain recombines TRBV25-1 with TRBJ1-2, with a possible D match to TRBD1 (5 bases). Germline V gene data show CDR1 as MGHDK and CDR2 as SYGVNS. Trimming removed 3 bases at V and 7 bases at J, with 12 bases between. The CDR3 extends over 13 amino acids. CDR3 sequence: CASSDLGGGGYTF. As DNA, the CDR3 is TGTGCCAGCAGTGACCTTGGGGGAGGTGGCTACACCTTC.

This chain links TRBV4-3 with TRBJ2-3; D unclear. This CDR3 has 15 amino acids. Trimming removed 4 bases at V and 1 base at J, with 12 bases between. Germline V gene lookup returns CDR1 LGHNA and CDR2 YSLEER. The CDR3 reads CASSPNGDGTDTQYF. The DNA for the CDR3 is TGCGCCAGCAGCCCGAATGGGGATGGCACAGATACGCAGTATTTT.

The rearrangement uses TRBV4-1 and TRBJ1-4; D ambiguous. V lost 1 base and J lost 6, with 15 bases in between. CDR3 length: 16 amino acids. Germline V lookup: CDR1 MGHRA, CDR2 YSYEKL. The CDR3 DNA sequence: TGCGCCAGCAGCCAAGTAGGGTTCCCTAATTATGAAAAACTGTTTTTT. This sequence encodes CASSQVGFPNYEKLFF.

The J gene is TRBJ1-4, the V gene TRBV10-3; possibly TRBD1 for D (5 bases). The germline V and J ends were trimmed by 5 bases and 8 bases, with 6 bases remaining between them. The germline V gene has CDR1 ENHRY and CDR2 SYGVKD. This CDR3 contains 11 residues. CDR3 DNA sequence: TGTGCCATCAGTTCAGGGGAAAAACTGTTTTTT. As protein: CAISSGEKLFF.

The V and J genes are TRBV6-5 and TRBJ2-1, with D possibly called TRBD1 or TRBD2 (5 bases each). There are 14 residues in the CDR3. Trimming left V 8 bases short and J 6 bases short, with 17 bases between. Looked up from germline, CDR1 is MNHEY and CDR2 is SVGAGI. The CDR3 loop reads CASSTGLASNEQFF. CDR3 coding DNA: TGTGCCAGCTCAACGGGGCTAGCCTCCAATGAGCAGTTCTTC.

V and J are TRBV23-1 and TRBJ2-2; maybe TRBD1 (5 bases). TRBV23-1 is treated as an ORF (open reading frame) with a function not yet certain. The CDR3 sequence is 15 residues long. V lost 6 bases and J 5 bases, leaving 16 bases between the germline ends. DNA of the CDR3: TGCGCCAGCAGAATGAGCAGGGATTCGACCGGGGAGCTGTTTTTT. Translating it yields CASRMSRDSTGELFF.

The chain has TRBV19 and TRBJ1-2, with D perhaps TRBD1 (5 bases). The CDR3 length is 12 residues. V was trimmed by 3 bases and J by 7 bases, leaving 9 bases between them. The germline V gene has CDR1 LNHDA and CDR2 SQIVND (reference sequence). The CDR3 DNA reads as TGTGCCAGTAGTATCGGGGGTTCTGGCTACACCTTC. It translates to CASSIGGSGYTF.

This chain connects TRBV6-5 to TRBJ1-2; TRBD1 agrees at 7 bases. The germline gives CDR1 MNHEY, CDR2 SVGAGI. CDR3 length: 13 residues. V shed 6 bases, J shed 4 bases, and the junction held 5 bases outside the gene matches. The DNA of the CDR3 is TGTGCCAGCAGGTCCGGGACAGCCTATGGCTACACCTTC. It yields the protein CASRSGTAYGYTF.

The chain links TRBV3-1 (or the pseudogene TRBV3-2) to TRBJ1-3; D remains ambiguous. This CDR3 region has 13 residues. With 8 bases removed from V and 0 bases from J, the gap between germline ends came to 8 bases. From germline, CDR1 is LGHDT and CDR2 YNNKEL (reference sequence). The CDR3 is CASRTASGNTIYF. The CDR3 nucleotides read TGTGCCAGCCGCACAGCCTCTGGAAACACCATATATTTT.